Following are 30 T cell receptor beta chains from one sample sequenced in a study of metastatic and nonmetastatic thyroid tumors. From the PCR reads, TCRdb re-called clones with MiXCR. The sample has around 30,000 clones, over 15% seen once. The entire patient cohort was treatment-naive prior to thyroid surgery. The source material was blood. These receptors all come from a female donor with papillary thyroid cancer or a benign thyroid nodule (not recorded which). Some clones in this sample may be carry-over from other donors' samples.

As to this clone: A much larger clone differs by one base, so this may be a read error. The chain has TRBV4-2 and TRBJ2-1; perhaps TRBD1 as D (6 bases). Germline V gene sequence: CDR1 LGHNA, CDR2 YNFKEQ. This CDR3 comprises 15 residues. Trimming removed 4 bases from V and 7 bases from J, with 17 bases in between. CDR3 nucleotides: TGTGCCAGCAGCCTTTCGTCGGACAGTTCGAATGAGCAGTTCTTC. The encoded protein is CASSLSSDSSNEQFF.

This clone was counted many times. This chain connects TRBV20-1 to TRBJ2-3; 8 bases match TRBD2. J was trimmed by 2 bases and V by 6 bases; bases with no gene match: 7. Germline-derived CDR1 and CDR2 are DFQATT and SNEGSKA (reference sequence). The CDR3 has 14 amino acids. CDR3 sequence (DNA): TGCAGTGCCCGGAGCGGGAGCCCCACAGATACGCAGTATTTT. Its protein is CSARSGSPTDTQYF.

A remark on this clone: Other nucleotide sequences from this sample produce the same CDR3. The chain uses TRBV2 and TRBJ2-7, with TRBD2 matching 7 bases. The germline CDR1 and CDR2 sequences are SNHLY and FYNNEI. V dropped 11 bases and J dropped 5; count of bases not matched to a gene: 15. The CDR3 has 14 residues. Here the CDR3 DNA reads TGTGCCGGGAGAACCGGTACTAGCGACCACGAGCAGTACTTC. Its translation: CAGRTGTSDHEQYF.

This clone was seen ten or more times. V gene TRBV7-9 combines with J gene TRBJ2-3, with a possible D match to TRBD2 (5 bases). The CDR3 is made up of 13 amino acids. Germline-derived CDR1 and CDR2 are SEHNR and FQNEAQ (reference sequence). V was clipped by 8 bases and J by 5 bases, with 14 bases between them. CDR3 nucleotides: TGTGCCAGCGTCCGGGTTGGAGGAGATACGCAGTATTTT. Its translation is CASVRVGGDTQYF.

This clone has more than one count but fewer than ten. One base away lies a much larger clone, so this may be a sequencing read error. This chain uses TRBV4-2 with TRBJ2-2; maybe TRBD2 (6 bases). The CDR3 covers 14 residues. Germline V gene lookup returns CDR1 LGHNA and CDR2 YNFKEQ. With 0 bases removed from V and 9 bases from J, the gap between germline ends came to 11 bases. In DNA, the CDR3 is TGTGCCAGCAGCCAAGAATCCGGGAGCCGGGAGCTGTTTTTT. Its protein is CASSQESGSRELFF.

This clone is categorized as medium-sized. CDR3 nucleotides: TGTGCCAGCCTCAATCCCGCGGGAGACCTCTACGAGCAGTACTTC. Translation: CASLNPAGDLYEQYF. The chain joins TRBV28 to TRBJ2-7, with 7 bases fitting TRBD2. Germline CDR1 is MDHEN and CDR2 is SYDVKM. This CDR3 region has 15 residues. The V gene end was trimmed by 8 bases and the J gene end by 3 bases; junction bases not matched to a gene: 13.

Ten or more counts support this clone. Other DNA variants within this sample encode the same CDR3. V and J are TRBV20-1 and TRBJ2-7; 15 positions agree with TRBD2. From germline, CDR1 is DFQATT and CDR2 SNEGSKA (reference sequence). J was trimmed by 6 bases and V by 6 bases; bases with no gene match: 15. There are 17 residues in the CDR3. The CDR3 protein is CSARGGLAGGPSGEQYF. For the CDR3, the DNA is TGCAGTGCCCGGGGAGGACTAGCGGGAGGGCCATCGGGCGAGCAGTACTTC.

This clone occurred many times. This chain connects TRBV2 to TRBJ2-5; 12 nucleotides match TRBD2. The germline CDR1 and CDR2 sequences are SNHLY and FYNNEI. V lost 4 bases and J lost 5; bases outside the gene matches: 2. The CDR3 has 14 amino acids. CDR3: CASSGLAGEETQYF. CDR3 nucleotides: TGTGCCAGCAGTGGACTAGCGGGGGAGGAGACCCAGTACTTC. The entire variable domain, with the rest obtained from reference TRBV2 and TRBJ2-5, is as follows: EPEVTQTPSHQVTQMGQEVILRCVPISNHLYFYWYRQILGQKVEFLVSFYNNEISEKSEIFDDQFSVERPDGSNFTLKIRSTKLEDSAMYFCASSGLAGEETQYFGPGTRLLVL.

Of note for this clone: One junction end disagrees with the germline gene, perhaps due to a read error. The CDR3: CASSESGDFYGQYF. The DNA of the CDR3 is TGTGCCAGCAGTGAATCCGGGGACTTCTACGGGCAGTACTTC. The chain employs TRBV6-1 and TRBJ2-7; D is perhaps TRBD2 (6 bases). The germline gives CDR1 MNHNS, CDR2 SASEGT. This CDR3 is built from 14 residues.

This clone was picked up many times. J is TRBJ2-1 and V is TRBV14; a weak D match, TRBD2 (5 bases). This CDR3 contains 15 residues. Trimming pared 5 bases from V and 0 bases from J, leaving 11 bases between. Looked up from germline, CDR1 is SGHDN and CDR2 is FVKESK. CDR3 region: CASSYTSFSYNEQFF. CDR3 in DNA: TGTGCCAGCAGCTATACTAGTTTCTCCTACAATGAGCAGTTCTTC.

The sample holds many counts of this clone. The chain joins TRBV7-6 to TRBJ1-1, with 9 bases identical to TRBD1. The V and J ends lost 3 bases and 11 bases, in that order; junction bases with no gene match: 7. Per germline, CDR1 SGHVS and CDR2 FNYEAQ. This CDR3 has 13 residues. The CDR3 DNA reads TGTGCCAGCAGCTTGGGGACAGGGAAGAGGGCTTTCTTT. Translation gives CASSLGTGKRAFF.

This clone occurred once. The chain combines TRBV30 with TRBJ2-7; 9 nucleotides line up with TRBD1. Germline lookup yields CDR1 GTSNPN and CDR2 SVGIG (reference sequence). The CDR3 spans 14 residues. The junction had 2 bases not matched to a gene; V was cut back by 1 base and J by 1 base. Written as DNA, the CDR3 is TGTGCCTGGAGTGCGGGACAGGGTTCCTACGAGCAGTACTTC. This sequence encodes CAWSAGQGSYEQYF.

The chain is built from TRBV6-1 and TRBJ1-2; no reliable D call. The CDR3 is 11 residues long. Trimming removed 10 bases at V and 4 bases at J, with 10 bases between. Per germline, CDR1 MNHNS and CDR2 SASEGT. CDR3 loop: CAITRSYGYTF. Here the CDR3 DNA reads TGTGCCATTACACGATCCTATGGCTACACCTTC.

This clone showed up many times. The chain recombines TRBV4-2 with TRBJ1-2, with a tentative D call TRBD1 (6 bases). The V gene lost 5 bases and the J gene lost 4 bases, with 11 bases spanning the gap. The CDR3 covers 13 residues. Germline V gene data show CDR1 as LGHNA and CDR2 as YNFKEQ. The DNA of the CDR3 is TGTGCCAGCAGCACTACAGGGATCTATGGCTACACCTTC. Its protein product is CASSTTGIYGYTF.

At least ten counts were recorded for this clone. The chain employs TRBV11-2 and TRBJ1-2, with 8 bases matching TRBD1. Per the germline V gene, CDR1 is SGHAT and CDR2 is FQNNGV. Trimming cost V 5 bases and J 3 bases; bases outside gene matches: 14. This CDR3 is 17 amino acids long. The CDR3 region is CASSPLLTTGAHYGYTF. Written as DNA, the CDR3 is TGTGCCAGCAGCCCGCTCCTTACGACAGGGGCCCACTATGGCTACACCTTC.

Ten or more counts support this clone. The chain uses TRBV5-1 and TRBJ2-4, with a weak D call TRBD2 (5 bases). The V and J ends lost 3 bases and 3 bases respectively, with 19 bases between them. The CDR3 totals 17 residues. Germline V CDR1 and CDR2: SGHRS, YFSETQ. CDR3 DNA sequence: TGCGCCAGCAGCTCCTCCGCTAGGGAGTGGGACAAAAACATTCAGTACTTC. Translating it yields CASSSSAREWDKNIQYF.

This clone has a count of ten or more. V is TRBV6-4 and J is TRBJ1-1; TRBD1 is a possible D gene (5 bases). In germline, CDR1 is MRHNA, CDR2 SNTAGT. Deletions cut 6 bases from V and 0 bases from J, with 26 bases between. There are 19 residues in the CDR3. The CDR3 DNA sequence: TGTGCCAGCAGACACGCGACAGCCCGAAGACCTTTGATGAACACTGAAGCTTTCTTT. Amino acid sequence: CASRHATARRPLMNTEAFF.

At least ten counts were recorded for this clone. The genes are TRBV19 and TRBJ1-1; no reliable D call. Germline V lookup: CDR1 LNHDA, CDR2 SQIVND (reference sequence). The CDR3 contains 14 residues. The germline V and J ends were trimmed by 0 bases and 1 base, with 6 bases remaining between them. The CDR3 coding sequence is TGTGCCAGTAGTATAGATCTCTGGAACACTGAAGCTTTCTTT. Its translation is CASSIDLWNTEAFF.

This clone was seen only a few times. A much bigger clone sits one base away, suggesting this may be a read error. The chain recombines TRBV19 with TRBJ1-4; TRBD1 matches 7 bases. CDR1 and CDR2 (germline): LNHDA, SQIVND (reference sequence). The CDR3 has 15 amino acids. J was trimmed by 4 bases and V by 6 bases; bases with no gene match: 8. CDR3 residues: CASRTHRGHNEKLFF. CDR3 nucleotides: TGTGCCAGTAGGACCCACAGGGGCCATAATGAAAAACTGTTTTTT.

This clone was seen many times. The chain recombines TRBV19 with TRBJ1-5; a weak D match, TRBD1 (6 bases). The CDR3 consists of 14 residues. Germline V gene data show CDR1 as LNHDA and CDR2 as SQIVND (reference sequence). Trimming cost V 6 bases and J 2 bases, with 11 bases left between them. This CDR3 is CASSQGTGNQPQHF. DNA for the CDR3: TGTGCCAGTAGCCAGGGGACGGGCAATCAGCCCCAGCATTTT. Complete variable domain (other parts from reference TRBV19 and TRBJ1-5): DGGITQSPKYLFRKEGQNVTLSCEQNLNHDAMYWYRQDPGQGLRLIYYSQIVNDFQKGDIAEGYSVSREKKESFPLTVTSAQKNPTAFYLCASSQGTGNQPQHFGDGTRLSIL.

Points on this clone: A junction end diverges from the germline sequence, so it may reflect a read error. The genes are TRBV7-3 and TRBJ1-2; D possibly corresponds to TRBD1 (5 bases). This CDR3 region has 13 residues. CDR1 SGHTA and CDR2 FQGTGA come from the germline V gene. Here the CDR3 reads CANSAGCDYGYTF. The DNA of the CDR3 is TGTGCCAACAGCGCAGGGTGCGACTATGGCTACACCTTC.

This clone is medium-sized by share. This same CDR3 is encoded by further DNA sequences in the sample. The rearrangement joins TRBV19 to TRBJ1-2, with D perhaps matching TRBD1 (5 bases). V shed 7 bases and J shed 4 bases, with 16 bases lying between them. Germline-derived CDR1 and CDR2 are LNHDA and SQIVND (reference sequence). The CDR3 has 14 residues. The CDR3 nucleotides are TGTGCCAGTATCTTCGCCGGGGCGGCCTATGGCTACACCTTC. It translates to CASIFAGAAYGYTF.

There are many counts of this clone. The genes are TRBV24-1 and TRBJ1-2; TRBD1 is a possible D gene (6 bases). The germline V and J ends were trimmed by 3 bases and 4 bases, with 11 bases remaining between them. The CDR3 is made up of 14 amino acids. Germline CDR1 is KGHDR and CDR2 is SFDVKD. As DNA, the CDR3 is TGTGCCACCAGTGATACAGGGTCTACCTATGGCTACACCTTC. Its protein is CATSDTGSTYGYTF.

This clone has a count of ten or more. The genes are TRBV6-1 and TRBJ2-3; TRBD2 matches at 9 bases. This CDR3 has 16 amino acids. Germline trimming cut 6 bases from V and 6 bases from J; bases unmatched to any gene: 13. Per the germline V gene, CDR1 is MNHNS and CDR2 is SASEGT. CDR3 in DNA: TGTGCCAGCAGGGGGCTTCGAGCGGGGGGACGCGATACGCAGTATTTT. Its protein is CASRGLRAGGRDTQYF.

This clone was observed at least ten times. The gene calls are TRBV5-4 and TRBJ1-6; 7 nucleotides line up with TRBD1. Trimming cost V 3 bases and J 7 bases; bases outside gene matches: 4. Germline assignment: CDR1 SGHNT and CDR2 YYREEE (reference sequence). There are 14 residues in the CDR3. This chain's CDR3 is CASSSTGVNSPLHF. CDR3 nucleotide sequence: TGTGCCAGCAGCTCCACAGGGGTCAATTCACCCCTCCACTTT.

This clone was found many times. V usage is TRBV28 and J usage is TRBJ2-3; D uncertain. The CDR3 is 15 amino acids. Trimming shortened V by 5 bases and J by 2 bases, and 14 bases separated the two germline ends. CDR1 and CDR2 from the germline V gene are MDHEN and SYDVKM. The CDR3 reads CASSNHGDSTDTQYF. CDR3 in DNA: TGTGCCAGCAGTAACCATGGGGATTCCACAGATACGCAGTATTTT.

This clone was counted at least ten times. The rearrangement joins TRBV3-1 to TRBJ1-3, with D hard to call. Per the germline V gene, CDR1 is LGHDT and CDR2 is YNNKEL (reference sequence). The CDR3 totals 15 residues. V was pared by 3 bases and J by 0 bases, with 9 bases between. The CDR3 sequence: CASSHRQASGNTIYF. Written as DNA, the CDR3 is TGTGCCAGCAGCCACAGACAAGCCTCTGGAAACACCATATATTTT.

In this sample, this clone turned up many times. The same CDR3 can be traced to other DNA sequences in this sample. The chain carries TRBV28 and TRBJ2-3; D possibly corresponds to TRBD2 (6 bases). The V gene's germline CDR1 is MDHEN and CDR2 SYDVKM. The V end lost 7 bases, the J end lost 6 bases, and 20 bases lay between the germline ends. The CDR3 has 15 amino acids. In DNA, the CDR3 is TGTGCCAGCACCCAGAAGCCGGGACTTACGGATACGCAGTATTTT. This encodes CASTQKPGLTDTQYF.

J is TRBJ2-7 and V is TRBV5-1, with D perhaps being TRBD1 or TRBD2 (5 bases each). The ends were cut back, 4 bases at V and 5 bases at J, with 16 bases in the middle. The CDR3 loop spans 14 amino acids. From germline, CDR1 is SGHRS and CDR2 YFSETQ. The CDR3 protein is CASSIRRDGHEQYF. For the CDR3, the DNA is TGCGCCAGCAGCATACGCCGGGACGGGCACGAGCAGTACTTC. The entire variable domain, with the rest obtained from reference TRBV5-1 and TRBJ2-7, is as follows: KAGVTQTPRYLIKTRGQQVTLSCSPISGHRSVSWYQQTPGQGLQFLFEYFSETQRNKGNFPGRFSGRQFSNSRSEMNVSTLELGDSALYLCASSIRRDGHEQYFGPGTRLTVT.

In its sample, this clone was seen many times. This chain uses TRBV28 with TRBJ1-5; possible D gene TRBD1, 6 bases. There are 13 residues in the CDR3. V lost 8 bases and J lost 5, with 13 bases in between. Germline V gene sequence: CDR1 MDHEN, CDR2 SYDVKM. The CDR3 spells CASLTGSYQPQHF. Written as DNA, the CDR3 is TGTGCCAGCCTTACAGGGTCGTATCAGCCCCAGCATTTT.